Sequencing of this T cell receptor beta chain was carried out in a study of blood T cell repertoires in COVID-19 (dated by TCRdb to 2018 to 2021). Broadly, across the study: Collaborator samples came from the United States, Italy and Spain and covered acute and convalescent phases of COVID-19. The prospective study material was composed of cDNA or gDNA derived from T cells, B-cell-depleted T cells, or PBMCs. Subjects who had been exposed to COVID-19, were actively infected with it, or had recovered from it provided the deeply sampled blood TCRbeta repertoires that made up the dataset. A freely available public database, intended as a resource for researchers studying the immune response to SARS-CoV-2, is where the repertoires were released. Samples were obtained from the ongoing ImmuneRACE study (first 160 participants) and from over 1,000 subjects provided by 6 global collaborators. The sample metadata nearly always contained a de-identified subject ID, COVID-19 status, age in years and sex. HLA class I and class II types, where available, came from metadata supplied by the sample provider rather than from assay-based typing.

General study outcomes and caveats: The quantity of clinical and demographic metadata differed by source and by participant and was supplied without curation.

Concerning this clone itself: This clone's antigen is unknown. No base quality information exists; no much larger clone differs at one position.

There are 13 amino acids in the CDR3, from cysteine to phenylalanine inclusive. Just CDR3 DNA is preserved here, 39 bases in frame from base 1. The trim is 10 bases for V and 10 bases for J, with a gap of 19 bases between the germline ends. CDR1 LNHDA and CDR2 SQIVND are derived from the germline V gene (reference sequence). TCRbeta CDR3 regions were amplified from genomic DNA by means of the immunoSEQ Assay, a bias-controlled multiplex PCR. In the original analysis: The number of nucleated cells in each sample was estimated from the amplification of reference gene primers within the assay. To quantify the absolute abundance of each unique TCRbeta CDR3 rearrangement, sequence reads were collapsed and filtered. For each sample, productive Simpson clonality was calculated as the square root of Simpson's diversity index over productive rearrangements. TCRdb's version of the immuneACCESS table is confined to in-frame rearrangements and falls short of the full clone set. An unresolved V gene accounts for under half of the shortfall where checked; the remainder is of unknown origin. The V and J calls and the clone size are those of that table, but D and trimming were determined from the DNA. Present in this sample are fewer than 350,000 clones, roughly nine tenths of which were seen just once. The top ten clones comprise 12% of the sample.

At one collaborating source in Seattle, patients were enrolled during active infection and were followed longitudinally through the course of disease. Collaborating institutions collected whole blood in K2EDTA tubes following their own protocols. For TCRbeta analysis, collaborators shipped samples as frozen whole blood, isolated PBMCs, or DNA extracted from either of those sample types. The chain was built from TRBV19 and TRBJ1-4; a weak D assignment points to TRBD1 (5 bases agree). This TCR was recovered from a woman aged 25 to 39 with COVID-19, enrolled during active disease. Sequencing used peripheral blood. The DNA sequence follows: TGTGCCACCTCGGCCGGGGGACTAGGAAAACTGTTTTTT. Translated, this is CATSAGGLGKLFF.